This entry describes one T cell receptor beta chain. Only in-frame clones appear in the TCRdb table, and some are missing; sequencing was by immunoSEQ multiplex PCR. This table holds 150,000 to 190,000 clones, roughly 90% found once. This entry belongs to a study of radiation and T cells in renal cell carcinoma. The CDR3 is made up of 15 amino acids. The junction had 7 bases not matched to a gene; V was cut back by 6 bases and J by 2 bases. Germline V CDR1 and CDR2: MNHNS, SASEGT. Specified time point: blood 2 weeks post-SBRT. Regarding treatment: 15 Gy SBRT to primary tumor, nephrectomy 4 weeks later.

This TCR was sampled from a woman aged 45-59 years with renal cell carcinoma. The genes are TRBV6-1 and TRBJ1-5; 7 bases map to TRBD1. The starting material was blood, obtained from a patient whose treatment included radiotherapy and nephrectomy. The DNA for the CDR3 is TGTGCCAGCAGCCCGGACAGGCGCGGCAATCAGCCCCAGCATTTT. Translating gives CASSPDRRGNQPQHF.